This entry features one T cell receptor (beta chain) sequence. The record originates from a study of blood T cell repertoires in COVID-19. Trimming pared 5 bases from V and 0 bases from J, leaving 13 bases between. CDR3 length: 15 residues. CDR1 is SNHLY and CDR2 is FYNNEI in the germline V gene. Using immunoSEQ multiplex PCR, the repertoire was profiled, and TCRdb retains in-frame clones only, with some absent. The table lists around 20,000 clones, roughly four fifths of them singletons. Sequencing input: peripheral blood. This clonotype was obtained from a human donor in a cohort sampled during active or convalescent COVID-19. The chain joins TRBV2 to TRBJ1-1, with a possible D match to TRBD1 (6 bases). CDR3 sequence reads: CASSSDRLMNTEAFF. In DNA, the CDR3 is TGTGCCAGCAGTTCGGACAGACTGATGAACACTGAAGCTTTCTTT.